This TCR beta chain came from a study of cytomegalovirus exposure and HLA in healthy donors. Background on the study: HLA-typed donors were the source of approximately 80 million unique TCRs held in an early data release. The study, taken as a whole, reports: According to an earlier analysis, most TCR beta V segments yielded productive rearrangements about 87% or about 30% of the time.

13 Jbeta primers and 60 Vbeta primers were used for the PCR. Here immunoSEQ multiplex PCR was the method, and the copy in TCRdb shows in-frame clones only, minus some. The sample shows 150,000 to 200,000 clones, 9.5% to 15% of them seen only once. The CDR3 loop spans 15 amino acids. Germline values: CDR1 LGHNA, CDR2 YSLEER. V was trimmed by 0 bases and J by 0 bases, leaving 6 bases between them. Remarks on this clone: Its matching antigen is unknown.

This TCR came from a man aged 45-60 years in good health and CMV-seropositive. Sequenced material: PBMCs. The V gene is TRBV4-3, the J gene TRBJ1-3; D is undetermined. The CDR3 is CASSQDRSSGNTIYF. The CDR3, as DNA: TGCGCCAGCAGCCAAGATCGGAGCTCTGGAAACACCATATATTTT.